The 23 T cell receptor beta chains given below trace back to one sample, sequenced in a study of shared clonotypes between healthy human individuals. Using immunoSEQ multiplex PCR, the repertoire was profiled, and TCRdb retains in-frame clones only, with some absent. The data show approximately 2,300,000 clones, with around 90% seen just once and roughly 0.34% held by the top ten. The sequencing input was naive CD4+ T cells from PBMCs. Documented subset: CD45RA+ positively selected. Receptor source: a young man in good health. Some clones in this sample may be carry-over from other donors' samples.

The chain uses TRBV9 and TRBJ2-7, with D uncertain. Germline V gene data show CDR1 as SGDLS and CDR2 as YYNGEE. The CDR3 is 14 amino acids. Between the trimmed V and J ends, which lost 0 bases and 7 bases, there was a span of 14 bases. The CDR3 bases are TGTGCCAGCAGCGTAGCTCCAGCAACGAGGGAGCAGTACTTC. Translated: CASSVAPATREQYF.

This chain connects TRBV9 to TRBJ2-1, with 9 bases lining up with TRBD2. The CDR3 loop spans 14 amino acids. V was pared by 8 bases and J by 0 bases, with 3 bases of the junction left unmatched. The germline V gene encodes CDR1 SGDLS and CDR2 YYNGEE. As DNA, the CDR3 is TGTGCCAGTAGTAGCGGGAGCTCCTACAATGAGCAGTTCTTC. Protein: CASSSGSSYNEQFF.

V usage is TRBV28 and J usage is TRBJ2-1; D tentatively reads TRBD1 or TRBD2 (5 bases each). The length of the CDR3 is 14 residues. Looked up from germline, CDR1 is MDHEN and CDR2 is SYDVKM. V lost 7 bases and J lost 9, with 19 bases in between. CDR3 amino acids: CASNPGLGLGEQFF. Here the CDR3 DNA reads TGTGCCAGCAACCCGGGGCTAGGTCTTGGTGAGCAGTTCTTC.

This chain links TRBV5-4 with TRBJ2-5; 7 bases fit TRBD1. The trim removed 0 bases at V and 4 bases at J, leaving 9 bases unmatched. This CDR3 region has 16 residues. Per the germline V gene, CDR1 is SGHNT and CDR2 is YYREEE (reference sequence). CDR3: CASSLGDREPGETQYF. In nucleotides, the CDR3 is TGTGCCAGCAGCTTGGGCGACAGGGAACCGGGAGAGACCCAGTACTTC.

V gene TRBV28 combines with J gene TRBJ2-1, with 7 bases matching TRBD1. With V trimmed by 3 bases and J by 7 bases, 3 bases remained unmatched. The V gene's germline CDR1 is MDHEN and CDR2 SYDVKM. The CDR3 sequence is 13 residues long. The CDR3 here is CASSLSRGNEQFF. The CDR3 nucleotides are TGTGCCAGCAGTTTGAGCAGGGGGAATGAGCAGTTCTTC. Looking up the rest from reference TRBV28 and TRBJ2-1 gives the full variable domain: DVKVTQSSRYLVKRTGEKVFLECVQDMDHENMFWYRQDPGLGLRLIYFSYDVKMKEKGDIPEGYSVSREKKERFSLILESASTNQTSMYLCASSLSRGNEQFFGPGTRLTVL.

This clone was detected only a few times. The rearrangement uses TRBV5-1 and TRBJ1-5; the D is unclear. Germline CDR1 and CDR2: SGHRS and YFSETQ. The V gene lost 0 bases and the J gene lost 7 bases, with 8 bases spanning the gap. The CDR3 spans 13 residues. This CDR3 is CASSLAIGQPQHF. The CDR3 coding sequence is TGCGCCAGCAGCTTGGCCATCGGACAGCCCCAGCATTTT.

The rearrangement uses TRBV5-1 and TRBJ2-1, with 9 bases matching TRBD2. CDR3 length equals 15 residues. V trimming: 1 base; J trimming: 8 bases; junction bases outside the gene matches: 7. CDR1 is SGHRS and CDR2 is YFSETQ in the germline V gene. The CDR3 here is CASSLSTSGPHEQFF. In DNA, the CDR3 is TGCGCCAGCAGCTTGTCGACTAGCGGCCCCCATGAGCAGTTCTTC.

The genes are TRBV6-1 and TRBJ2-1, with 7 bases that match TRBD2. Germline CDR1 is MNHNS and CDR2 is SASEGT. The junction had 13 bases not matched to a gene; V was cut back by 2 bases and J by 15 bases. This CDR3 spans 14 amino acids. In DNA, the CDR3 is TGTGCCAGCAGTGAACTAACTAGCGCGGGATGGGTGTTCTTC. It yields the protein CASSELTSAGWVFF.

This clone appeared once. The gene calls are TRBV30 and TRBJ2-5, with 7 nucleotides matching TRBD2. The germline V gene encodes CDR1 GTSNPN and CDR2 SVGIG (reference sequence). Trimming cost V 3 bases and J 3 bases; bases outside gene matches: 10. The CDR3 consists of 15 residues. Here the CDR3 reads CAWRGGSLGEETQYF. CDR3 bases: TGTGCCTGGAGGGGGGGGAGCCTTGGAGAAGAGACCCAGTACTTC.

The genes are TRBV2 and TRBJ1-5; D perhaps matches TRBD1 (5 bases). Germline V gene lookup returns CDR1 SNHLY and CDR2 FYNNEI. This CDR3 is 14 amino acids long. The germline V and J ends were trimmed by 8 bases and 0 bases, with 11 bases remaining between them. The CDR3 is CASRQTNSNQPQHF. CDR3 in DNA: TGTGCCAGCCGACAGACTAATAGCAATCAGCCCCAGCATTTT.

This chain joins TRBV19 and TRBJ1-4, with D unclear. Trimming removed 5 bases at V and 4 bases at J, with 14 bases between. Germline lookup yields CDR1 LNHDA and CDR2 SQIVND (reference sequence). The CDR3 covers 15 residues. CDR3 in amino acids: CASSRRRLYNEKLFF. Written as DNA, the CDR3 is TGTGCCAGTAGTCGTCGCAGGCTGTATAATGAAAAACTGTTTTTT.

V gene TRBV5-1 combines with J gene TRBJ2-5; 9 nucleotides match TRBD2. Germline CDR1 is SGHRS and CDR2 is YFSETQ. The CDR3 is 16 amino acids. With 4 bases clipped from V and 3 bases from J, the junction kept 10 bases outside the gene matches. CDR3 amino acids: CASSPGTSYGEETQYF. DNA for the CDR3: TGCGCCAGCAGCCCCGGGACTAGCTATGGGGAAGAGACCCAGTACTTC.

This sequence joins TRBV7-9 and TRBJ1-2; tentative D call: TRBD1 (5 bases). Germline CDR1 and CDR2: SEHNR and FQNEAQ (reference sequence). The CDR3 length is 13 residues. Trimming removed 5 bases from V and 2 bases from J, with 9 bases in between. The CDR3 DNA sequence: TGTGCCAGCAGCCAGACAGTGAACTATGGCTACACCTTC. This sequence encodes CASSQTVNYGYTF.

Note on this clone: Other nucleotide sequences from this sample produce the same CDR3. This chain links TRBV29-1 with TRBJ2-3; 11 bases are shared with TRBD1. V was clipped by 6 bases and J by 2 bases; unmatched bases: 1. Germline CDR1 SQVTM, CDR2 ANQGSEA. The CDR3 length is 13 residues. The CDR3, as DNA: TGCAGCGTCGGACAGGGGGCCACAGATACGCAGTATTTT. It encodes CSVGQGATDTQYF.

The rearrangement links TRBV6-4 to TRBJ2-2; no clear D. V was cut by 9 bases and J by 2 bases, with 22 bases left in between. Germline lookup yields CDR1 MRHNA and CDR2 SNTAGT. The CDR3 loop spans 17 amino acids. The DNA of the CDR3 is TGTGCCAGTTCAGAGTCCTTATTAGGCCCAAACACCGGGGAGCTGTTTTTT. Translation: CASSESLLGPNTGELFF.

The CDR3 region is CASTGQGAKVGWLAFF. The CDR3 region has the DNA TGTGCCAGCACCGGACAGGGGGCGAAGGTCGGTTGGCTAGCTTTCTTT. The rearrangement joins TRBV28 to TRBJ1-1; 11 bases agree with TRBD1. Germline V CDR1 and CDR2: MDHEN, SYDVKM. The CDR3 spans 16 residues. J gave up 10 bases and V 7 bases, and 17 bases lay outside the gene matches.

J is TRBJ2-5 and V is TRBV18; 7 bases map to TRBD1. Germline lookup yields CDR1 KGHSH and CDR2 LQKENI. The CDR3 loop spans 15 amino acids. Trimming cost V 1 base and J 5 bases; bases outside gene matches: 7. The CDR3 DNA sequence: TGTGCCAGCTCACCACTGACAGGGATTCAGGAGACCCAGTACTTC. Its translation: CASSPLTGIQETQYF. Supplemented by reference TRBV18 and TRBJ2-5, the full variable domain reads NAGVMQNPRHLVRRRGQEARLRCSPMKGHSHVYWYRQLPEEGLKFMVYLQKENIIDESGMPKERFSAEFPKEGPSILRIQQVVRGDSAAYFCASSPLTGIQETQYFGPGTRLLVL.

The rearrangement links TRBV4-2 to TRBJ2-3; D remains ambiguous. CDR1 LGHNA and CDR2 YNFKEQ come from the germline V gene. This CDR3 has 15 residues. Trimming removed 1 base from V and 7 bases from J, with 15 bases in between. The CDR3 spells CASSQGQSYFYTQYF. Written as DNA, the CDR3 is TGTGCCAGCAGCCAAGGGCAGAGCTACTTTTATACGCAGTATTTT.

The chain recombines TRBV27 with TRBJ2-7, with TRBD1 as a possible D gene (5 bases). Trimming left V 3 bases short and J 1 base short, with 16 bases between. Germline lookup yields CDR1 MNHEY and CDR2 SMNVEV (reference sequence). The CDR3 runs 16 residues. CDR3 bases: TGTGCCAGCAGTTTCTCCCACAGGTACCCTTCCTACGAGCAGTACTTC. Residues: CASSFSHRYPSYEQYF.

This clone has a single count. This sequence joins TRBV29-1 and TRBJ2-3; 8 bases agree with TRBD1. Germline lookup yields CDR1 SQVTM and CDR2 ANQGSEA. V was pared by 5 bases and J by 4 bases, with 11 bases of the junction left unmatched. The CDR3 is 15 residues long. The CDR3 protein is CSVSLQGEGADTQYF. The DNA for the CDR3 is TGCAGCGTTTCTCTACAGGGGGAAGGAGCAGATACGCAGTATTTT.

The chain recombines TRBV15 with TRBJ2-2, with TRBD2 identical over 9 bases. This CDR3 spans 16 amino acids. V trimming: 2 bases; J trimming: 4 bases; junction bases outside the gene matches: 5. The germline V gene encodes CDR1 LNHNV and CDR2 YYDKDF (reference sequence). CDR3 region: CATSRRLAVGTGELFF. CDR3 nucleotides: TGTGCCACCAGCAGACGACTAGCGGTGGGCACCGGGGAGCTGTTTTTT.

To note about this clone: Other nucleotide sequences from this sample produce the same CDR3. The chain employs TRBV28 and TRBJ1-1; 7 bases map to TRBD1. V was pared by 5 bases and J by 4 bases, with 10 bases of the junction left unmatched. This CDR3 is built from 15 residues. Germline CDR1 MDHEN, CDR2 SYDVKM. CDR3 amino acids: CASSLRQGLGTEAFF. As DNA, the CDR3 is TGTGCCAGCAGTCTCCGACAGGGCTTGGGCACTGAAGCTTTCTTT.

In this sample, this clone turned up once. DNA for the CDR3: TGCGCCAGCAGCTTGTCCGACGCAAGGGAAAAACTGTTTTTT. Its translation is CASSLSDAREKLFF. This rearrangement joins TRBV5-1 to TRBJ1-4; D remains unclear. CDR1 is SGHRS and CDR2 is YFSETQ in the germline V gene. The CDR3 extends over 14 amino acids. V was shortened by 1 base and J by 8 bases, with 12 bases between the two germline ends. Together with reference TRBV5-1 and TRBJ1-4, the CDR3 gives the full variable domain: KAGVTQTPRYLIKTRGQQVTLSCSPISGHRSVSWYQQTPGQGLQFLFEYFSETQRNKGNFPGRFSGRQFSNSRSEMNVSTLELGDSALYLCASSLSDAREKLFFGSGTQLSVL.